This T cell receptor (beta chain) is drawn from a study of T-cell reconstitution after alpha-beta-depleted transplantation in children. The V segment lost 1 base and the J segment 9 bases; nucleotides outside the gene matches: 1. This CDR3 region has 12 residues. CDR1 DFQATT and CDR2 SNEGSKA come from the germline V gene (reference sequence). This sample's TCRbeta library carried unique molecular identifier barcodes. TCRdb itself ran the PCR reads through MiXCR, one entry per CDR3 protein. The sample records 400,000 to 500,000 distinct CDR3 sequences, roughly 11% being singletons. This clonotype was obtained from a human donor who donated a stem cell graft to a child with acute myeloid leukemia. This chain connects TRBV20-1 to TRBJ2-1; 9 nucleotides agree with TRBD2. Sequenced material: PBMCs from the stem cell graft donor, taken from the stem cell graft. The CDR3 region is CSARVSGSEQFF. The CDR3 DNA sequence: TGCAGTGCTAGAGTTAGCGGGAGTGAGCAGTTCTTC.